Sequencing of this TCR beta chain was carried out in a study of response to subunit inactivated influenza vaccine. This clonotype was seen repeatedly, ten times or more. TCRdb analysed the RT-PCR reads with MiXCR anew, one entry per CDR3 protein. Here the sample spans some 550,000 distinct CDR3 sequences, around a quarter being singletons. The V and J ends lost 5 bases and 2 bases, in that order; junction bases with no gene match: 9. Germline CDR1 SGHRS, CDR2 YFSETQ. The CDR3 length is 15 residues. These data were also reused for a study on T cells expressing NK-cell markers. That investigation notes: TCR beta libraries carry UMIs added by 5'RACE template switching. Serological testing identified seven of the eight sequenced donors as HCMV-seropositive and one as seronegative.

This clonotype was sampled from a man aged 45-60 years who received an inactivated influenza vaccine. Here the sequenced sample was CD4+ T cells sorted from PBMCs, taken approximately 12 days after vaccination. The chain carries TRBV5-1 and TRBJ2-7; TRBD1 matches 8 bases. CDR3 in DNA: TGCGCCAGCAGAGAAGACAGGGGTCTGACCTACGAGCAGTACTTC. This translates into CASREDRGLTYEQYF. Variable domain in full (rest from reference TRBV5-1 and TRBJ2-7): KAGVTQTPRYLIKTRGQQVTLSCSPISGHRSVSWYQQTPGQGLQFLFEYFSETQRNKGNFPGRFSGRQFSNSRSEMNVSTLELGDSALYLCASREDRGLTYEQYFGPGTRLTVT.